The clone carrying this T cell receptor beta chain was counted once. TCRdb's copy holds only in-frame clones and misses some; the assay was immunoSEQ multiplex PCR. The sample lists hundreds of thousands of clones; approximately 94% were seen once. The data were taken from a study of T cell responses to AZD1222 COVID-19 vaccine. V dropped 4 bases and J dropped 4; count of bases not matched to a gene: 13. Germline V CDR1 and CDR2: SEHNR, FQNEAQ (reference sequence). The CDR3 consists of 17 residues. The V call is TRBV7-9, the J call TRBJ2-1; 7 positions match TRBD1. The input for sequencing was peripheral blood, taken 28 days after the second AZD1222 dose. The receptor was derived from an adult who received the AZD1222 COVID-19 vaccine. Here the CDR3 DNA reads TGTGCCAGCAGCTCGATTGCCGGGACAGACTCTTACAATGAGCAGTTCTTC. Its translation: CASSSIAGTDSYNEQFF.